These T cell receptor beta chains were read from a single sample in a study of blood T cell repertoires in COVID-19. Sequenced by immunoSEQ multiplex PCR; TCRdb stores in-frame clones only, minus some. This table has some 89,000 clones, under 85% appearing once. Source material: peripheral blood. Receptors were obtained from a man aged 65 to 85 with acute or convalescent COVID-19. Both conserved end residues are part of each CDR3. Fields, in order: J gene, V gene, D gene, clone size, CDR3 DNA, CDR3 protein. A D gene is named only where the DNA matches it firmly. Size values are once, few and many counts, or a class for expanded clones, and some rows have none.

TRBJ2-1 | TRBV6-5 | TRBD2 | NA | TGTGCCAGCAGTAGGTTAGCGGGCAGGGATGAGCAGTTCTTC | CASSRLAGRDEQFF
TRBJ2-2 | TRBV4-1 | NA | NA | TGCGCCAGCAGCCAAGATTCGGCTAGCTCGAAAACCGGGGAGCTGTTTTTT | CASSQDSASSKTGELFF
TRBJ2-3 | TRBV19 | NA | NA | TGTGCCAGTAGTAACAGGGTGGGAACAGATACGCAGTATTTT | CASSNRVGTDTQYF
TRBJ1-6 | TRBV5-6 | TRBD1 | NA | TGTGCCAGCAGAGGGACAGGGGCTAATTCACCCCTCCACTTT | CASRGTGANSPLHF
TRBJ2-2 | TRBV10-3 | NA | NA | TGTGCCATCAGCCCCCAGGCCGGGGAGCTGTTTTTT | CAISPQAGELFF
TRBJ1-6 | TRBV30 | NA | NA | TGTGCCTGGACACTAGGACCTAAGAGTTCACCCCTCCACTTT | CAWTLGPKSSPLHF
TRBJ1-1 | TRBV9 | TRBD1 | NA | TGTGCCAGCAGCATAACTCCGGGACAGACGAACACTGAAGCTTTCTTT | CASSITPGQTNTEAFF
TRBJ1-4 | TRBV28 | TRBD1 | NA | TGTGCCAGCAGTACCGACAGGGGGCGAAGTGAAAAACTGTTTTTT | CASSTDRGRSEKLFF
TRBJ2-3 | TRBV10-2 | TRBD1 | NA | TGCGCCAGCAGTGAGACCGGTGCAGGGGGCGCGAGAGATACGCAGTATTTT | CASSETGAGGARDTQYF
TRBJ1-1 | TRBV7-9 | NA | NA | TGTGCCAGCAGCTTACAGTCGAACACTGAAGCTTTCTTT | CASSLQSNTEAFF
TRBJ1-5 | TRBV10-3 | TRBD1 | NA | TGTGCCATCAGTGCAGGGGGGCAGAGCAATCAGCCCCAGCATTTT | CAISAGGQSNQPQHF
TRBJ2-7 | TRBV2 | NA | NA | TGTGCCAGCAGCCAGAATTCCTACGAGCAGTACTTC | CASSQNSYEQYF
TRBJ1-3 | TRBV7-9 | NA | NA | TGTGCCAGCAGCTTAGCTGGACAGCTACGCTCTGGAAACACCATATATTTT | CASSLAGQLRSGNTIYF
TRBJ2-1 | TRBV7-9 | NA | few | TGTGCCAGCAGCCCCCGGACTGATTACAATGAGCAGTTCTTC | CASSPRTDYNEQFF
TRBJ2-1 | TRBV4-2 | TRBD1 | NA | TGTGCCAGCAGCCAAGGGACACCGGGACAGGGAGGTTCCAATGAGCAGTTCTTC | CASSQGTPGQGGSNEQFF
TRBJ1-5 | TRBV9 | NA | NA | TGTGCCAGCAGCGAATACAGGTTACATAGCAATCAGCCCCAGCATTTT | CASSEYRLHSNQPQHF
TRBJ2-5 | TRBV2 | NA | once | TGTGCCAGCCGGAGACGCAGCCAAGAGACCCAGTACTTC | CASRRRSQETQYF
TRBJ1-5 | TRBV27 | NA | NA | TGTGCCAGCAGTACGGGGAATCAGCCCCAGCATTTT | CASSTGNQPQHF
TRBJ2-5 | TRBV9 | TRBD2 | few | TGTGCCAGCAGCGAGGGACTAGCTGCGGAGACCCAGTACTTC | CASSEGLAAETQYF
TRBJ1-1 | TRBV14 | NA | NA | TGTGCCAGCAGCCATAACTGGGGGCCCACTGAAGCTTTCTTT | CASSHNWGPTEAFF
TRBJ1-1 | TRBV6-5 | NA | NA | TGTGCCAGCAGTTACCCTCAGGGTGACACTGAAGCTTTCTTT | CASSYPQGDTEAFF
TRBJ2-1 | TRBV10-1 | NA | NA | TGCGCCAGCAGTTCATCGCGGGATGAGCAGTTCTTC | CASSSSRDEQFF
TRBJ1-6 | TRBV9 | TRBD1 | NA | TGTGCCAGCAGCGATTCCGGGACAGGATACTCACCCCTCCACTTT | CASSDSGTGYSPLHF
TRBJ1-1 | TRBV5-4 | NA | NA | TGTGCCAGCAGCTTTACAGGGCGGGGGACTGAAGCTTTCTTT | CASSFTGRGTEAFF
TRBJ2-3 | TRBV29-1 | NA | NA | TGCAGCGCGGCAGGGACTCCTAGCACAGATACGCAGTATTTT | CSAAGTPSTDTQYF
TRBJ2-5 | TRBV18 | TRBD2 | NA | TGTGCCAGCTCACCATTACTAGCGGCCCAAGAGACCCAGTACTTC | CASSPLLAAQETQYF
TRBJ1-2 | TRBV5-5 | NA | NA | TGTGCCAGCAGCTTGGATATAAACTATGGCTACACCTTC | CASSLDINYGYTF
TRBJ1-4 | TRBV7-9 | TRBD1 | once | TGTGCCAGCAGCTCCCCCCTAGGGGGCGGGAATGAAAAACTGTTTTTT | CASSSPLGGGNEKLFF
TRBJ1-2 | TRBV28 | NA | NA | TGTGCCAGCAGTTTGGCACAGGAGTATGGCTACACCTTC | CASSLAQEYGYTF
TRBJ2-1 | TRBV10-1 | TRBD1 | NA | TGCGCCACTGGACAGGGAGTAGTTATTGGAGGATACAATGAGCAGTTCTTC | CATGQGVVIGGYNEQFF
TRBJ2-1 | TRBV2 | TRBD2 | NA | TGTGCCAGCAGTGAAGATAACGGGGGGGCGGACAATGAGCAGTTCTTC | CASSEDNGGADNEQFF
TRBJ2-1 | TRBV25-1 | TRBD2 | NA | TGTGCCAGCAGTACCGGACTAGCGGGGGGGCATTACAATGAGCAGTTCTTC | CASSTGLAGGHYNEQFF
TRBJ2-3 | TRBV5-4 | NA | NA | TGTGCCAGCAGCTTGTTTCGAGGCACAGATACGCAGTATTTT | CASSLFRGTDTQYF
TRBJ2-3 | TRBV6-1 | TRBD1 | NA | TGTGCCAGCAGTGACTATAGGACAGGGATGGGAGATACGCAGTATTTT | CASSDYRTGMGDTQYF
TRBJ2-2 | TRBV3-1/TRBV3-2 | NA | NA | TGTGCCAGCAGACAGACCGGGACTCAAACCGGGGAGCTGTTTTTT | CASRQTGTQTGELFF
TRBJ2-2 | TRBV3-1/TRBV3-2 | TRBD2 | NA | TGTGCCAGCAGCACTGGCGGGGGGGCGATTACCGGGGAGCTGTTTTTT | CASSTGGGAITGELFF
TRBJ2-1 | TRBV7-9 | TRBD2 | few | TGTGCCAGCAGTCGGAGCGGGGGGGTTTACAATGAGCAGTTCTTC | CASSRSGGVYNEQFF
TRBJ2-1 | TRBV2 | NA | NA | TGTGCCAGCAGTGGGTTGGACAATTACAATGAGCAGTTCTTC | CASSGLDNYNEQFF
TRBJ2-3 | TRBV5-1 | TRBD1 | NA | TGCGCCAGCAGCTTGGACAGGGGACGGACAGATACGCAGTATTTT | CASSLDRGRTDTQYF